This TCR beta chain was documented in a study of Graves' ophthalmopathy and Graves' hyperthyroidism. Using RNA transcripts, the TCR beta CDR3 regions were amplified. Following a first-round RT-PCR that used HTBI primers, a second-round multiplex PCR was carried out. TCRdb passed the multiplex PCR reads through MiXCR, listing each CDR3 protein once. The sample comprises roughly 50,000 distinct CDR3 sequences, roughly 52% of which are singletons, and around 23% rests with the top ten. Germline V lookup: CDR1 SGHTS, CDR2 YDEGEE. This CDR3 is built from 17 residues. Remarks on this clonotype: The junction does not match germline at one end; this may be a read error.

The clonotype was recovered from an adult man with Graves' ophthalmopathy. This chain connects TRBV5-8 to TRBJ2-3, with 8 positions matching TRBD1. The material sequenced was peripheral blood. The CDR3 loop reads CASSLAGTGWGSGTQYF. Written as DNA, the CDR3 is TGTGCCAGCAGTTTGGCTGGGACAGGTTGGGGGAGCGGGACGCAGTATTTT.